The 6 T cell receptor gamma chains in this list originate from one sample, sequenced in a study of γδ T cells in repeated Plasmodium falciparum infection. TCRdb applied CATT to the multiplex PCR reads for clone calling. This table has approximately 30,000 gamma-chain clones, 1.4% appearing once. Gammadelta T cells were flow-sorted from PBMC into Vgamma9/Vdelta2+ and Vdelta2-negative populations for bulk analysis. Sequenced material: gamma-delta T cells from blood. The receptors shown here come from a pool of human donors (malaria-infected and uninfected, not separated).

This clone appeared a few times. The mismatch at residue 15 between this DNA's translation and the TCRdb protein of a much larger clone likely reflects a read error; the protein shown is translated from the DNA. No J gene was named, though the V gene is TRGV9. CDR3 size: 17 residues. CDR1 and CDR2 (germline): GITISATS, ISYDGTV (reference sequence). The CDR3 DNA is TGTGCCTTGTGGGAGCCCCCGTGTTGCTTGGGCAAAAAAATCAGGGTATTT. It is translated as CALWEPPCCLGKKIRVF.

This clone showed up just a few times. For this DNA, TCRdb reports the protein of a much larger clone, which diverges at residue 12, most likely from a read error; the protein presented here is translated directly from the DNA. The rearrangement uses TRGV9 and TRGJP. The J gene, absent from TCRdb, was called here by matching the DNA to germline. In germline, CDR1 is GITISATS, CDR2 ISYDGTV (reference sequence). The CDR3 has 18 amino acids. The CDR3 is CALWEVPSQELDKKIKVF. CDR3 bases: TGTGCCTTGTGGGAGGTACCCTCGCAAGAGTTGGACAAAAAAATCAAGGTATTT.

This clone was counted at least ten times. This CDR3 is CATWDRLLNYYKKLF. The CDR3 coding sequence is TGTGCCACCTGGGACAGACTCTTAAATTATTATAAGAAACTCTTT. The chain employs TRGV2 and TRGJ1 or TRGJ2. Germline CDR1 EGSNGY, CDR2 YDSYNSKV. This CDR3 is 15 amino acids long. V shed 3 bases, J shed 1 base, and the junction held 9 bases outside the gene matches.

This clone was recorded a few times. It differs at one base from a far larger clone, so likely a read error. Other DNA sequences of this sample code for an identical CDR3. The CDR3 loop reads CALWEAQTPRLGKKIKVF. The DNA for the CDR3 is TGTGCCTTGTGGGAGGCCCAAACACCCCGGTTGGGCAAAAAAATCAAGGTGTTT. The V gene is TRGV9, but the J gene lacks a call. The CDR3 contains 18 residues. Germline CDR1 reads GITISATS; CDR2 reads ISYDGTV (reference sequence).

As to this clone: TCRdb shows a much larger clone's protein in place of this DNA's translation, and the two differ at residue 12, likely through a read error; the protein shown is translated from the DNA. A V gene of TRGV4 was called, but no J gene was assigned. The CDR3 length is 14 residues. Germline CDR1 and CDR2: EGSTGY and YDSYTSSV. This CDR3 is CATWDRTNYYKELF. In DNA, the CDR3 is TGTGCCACCTGGGATAGAACGAATTATTATAAGGAACTCTTT.

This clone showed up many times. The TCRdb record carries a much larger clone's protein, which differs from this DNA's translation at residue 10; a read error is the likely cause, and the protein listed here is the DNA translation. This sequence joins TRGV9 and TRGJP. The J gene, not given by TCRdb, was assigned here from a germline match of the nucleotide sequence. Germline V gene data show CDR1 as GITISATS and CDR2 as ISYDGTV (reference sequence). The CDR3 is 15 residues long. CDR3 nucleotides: TGTGCCTTGTGGGAGGTGCGTCCGGGCAGAAAAATCAAGGTATTT. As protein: CALWEVRPGRKIKVF.